This passage covers 30 T cell receptor beta chains from one sample sequenced in a study of monozygotic twins with inflammatory bowel disease. After re-calling the 5' RACE reads, TCRdb lists one entry per CDR3 protein, DNA absent. The table gives about 210,000 distinct CDR3 sequences; the top ten clones make up roughly 7.5% of it. The specimen was blood. Source of these receptors: a human donor with ulcerative colitis or Crohn's disease, or a healthy co-twin of an affected twin (not recorded which).

The chain couples TRBV7-2 to TRBJ2-1; TCRdb reports TRBD2, a call that lacks DNA to check it against. In germline, CDR1 is SGHTA, CDR2 FQGNSA. This CDR3 is 16 amino acids long. This CDR3 is CASSLQGLAPGNEQFF.

The rearrangement joins TRBV9 to TRBJ2-3; the D call of TRBD1 rests on TCRdb alone, since no DNA is present to check it. CDR1 is SGDLS, CDR2 YYNGEE, per germline. This CDR3 has 15 amino acids. CDR3 residues: CASSPLQGAEDTQYF.

The V gene is TRBV20-1, the J gene TRBJ2-5; TCRdb designates TRBD2, a call that cannot be tested without DNA. Per the germline V gene, CDR1 is DFQATT and CDR2 is SNEGSKA (reference sequence). This CDR3 has 13 residues. The CDR3 spells CSASLGLAETQYF.

The genes are TRBV20-1 and TRBJ2-5; TCRdb calls TRBD2, which cannot be checked without DNA. This CDR3 region has 15 residues. CDR1 is DFQATT and CDR2 is SNEGSKA in the germline V gene (reference sequence). The CDR3 spells CSARDGGLAGETQYF.

The chain recombines TRBV7-2 with TRBJ2-7; the D gene TCRdb calls, TRBD1, cannot be checked with no DNA. The length of the CDR3 is 15 residues. Germline V gene sequence: CDR1 SGHTA, CDR2 FQGNSA. The CDR3 spells CASSLAGGLRNEQYF.

The chain joins TRBV10-3 to TRBJ2-3; TCRdb's assignment of TRBD1 cannot be checked, as there is no DNA. CDR3 size: 16 residues. Germline CDR1 is ENHRY and CDR2 is SYGVKD. CDR3 in amino acids: CAISATRGLGTDTQYF.

The chain uses TRBV27 and TRBJ1-6. The CDR3 is made up of 14 amino acids. CDR1 MNHEY and CDR2 SMNVEV come from the germline V gene (reference sequence). The CDR3 loop reads CASSYRSNNSPLHF.

The rearrangement joins TRBV7-6 to TRBJ1-5; TCRdb gives TRBD1 as the D gene, but with no DNA this cannot be confirmed. Germline assignment: CDR1 SGHVS and CDR2 FNYEAQ. The CDR3 consists of 15 residues. The CDR3 here is CASSSLGGRRQPQHF.

The chain links TRBV6-5 to TRBJ2-4; TCRdb designates TRBD1, a call that cannot be tested without DNA. This CDR3 region has 13 residues. Germline V CDR1 and CDR2: MNHEY, SVGAGI. The chain's CDR3 is CATWTDSRNIQYF.

CDR3 sequence reads: CASSLSGWAQYF. The chain combines TRBV7-2 with TRBJ2-7. The germline V gene has CDR1 SGHTA and CDR2 FQGNSA. The CDR3 length is 12 residues.

The chain has TRBV6-2 or TRBV6-3 and TRBJ2-1. This CDR3 is built from 15 residues. From germline, CDR1 is MNHEY and CDR2 SVGEGT. CDR3 region: CASSYSGASYNEQFF.

This chain connects TRBV7-2 to TRBJ2-2. This CDR3 is built from 15 residues. Germline CDR1 and CDR2: SGHTA and FQGNSA. CDR3 residues: CASSSAGLNTGELFF.

CDR3 in amino acids: CASSQAHPENTEAFF. The chain couples TRBV4-1 to TRBJ1-1. Germline CDR1 is MGHRA and CDR2 is YSYEKL. This CDR3 has 15 amino acids.

This chain connects TRBV29-1 to TRBJ2-7. The CDR3 contains 14 residues. Germline V gene lookup returns CDR1 SQVTM and CDR2 ANQGSEA. The CDR3 is CSVEDRTPSYEQYF.

The chain joins TRBV5-1 to TRBJ2-7; checking the TCRdb D call of TRBD1 is not possible without DNA. There are 18 residues in the CDR3. The germline V gene has CDR1 SGHRS and CDR2 YFSETQ. CDR3 in amino acids: CASSWTGAAGSTDYEQYF. The full variable domain, with the rest looked up from reference TRBV5-1 and TRBJ2-7, is KAGVTQTPRYLIKTRGQQVTLSCSPISGHRSVSWYQQTPGQGLQFLFEYFSETQRNKGNFPGRFSGRQFSNSRSEMNVSTLELGDSALYLCASSWTGAAGSTDYEQYFGPGTRLTVT.

The rearrangement uses TRBV5-1 and TRBJ2-2; with no DNA, the TCRdb D assignment of TRBD1 cannot be verified. Germline-derived CDR1 and CDR2 are SGHRS and YFSETQ. The CDR3 covers 17 residues. CDR3 residues: CASSLAVVGGADGELFF.

Here the CDR3 reads CASSLMGLSNEKLFF. The J gene is TRBJ1-4, the V gene TRBV12-3 or TRBV12-4. This CDR3 is built from 15 residues.

This sequence joins TRBV5-1 and TRBJ2-7; the D gene TCRdb calls, TRBD2, cannot be checked with no DNA. The germline V gene encodes CDR1 SGHRS and CDR2 YFSETQ. The CDR3 covers 16 residues. The CDR3 here is CASTWTSGSPSYEQYF.

CDR3 residues: CAIMEGDSYNEQFF. This rearrangement joins TRBV10-3 to TRBJ2-1; TCRdb's D gene call, TRBD2, goes unchecked for lack of DNA. This CDR3 contains 14 residues. The germline V gene has CDR1 ENHRY and CDR2 SYGVKD.

The chain uses TRBV24-1 and TRBJ2-5; TCRdb names TRBD1, which stays unverified in the absence of DNA. Germline V gives CDR1 KGHDR, CDR2 SFDVKD. The CDR3 consists of 14 residues. The CDR3 is CATTSGISTETQYF.

The V and J genes are TRBV29-1 and TRBJ2-2; TCRdb lists TRBD2, though no DNA is available to test this call. Germline V gene sequence: CDR1 SQVTM, CDR2 ANQGSEA. The CDR3 has 14 residues. This CDR3 reads CSAQREDTTGELFF.

The J gene is TRBJ2-4, the V gene TRBV20-1. Germline V lookup: CDR1 DFQATT, CDR2 SNEGSKA (reference sequence). CDR3 size: 11 residues. The CDR3 here is CSARDANIQYF.

The rearrangement links TRBV29-1 to TRBJ2-4; the D gene TCRdb calls, TRBD1, cannot be checked with no DNA. This CDR3 has 12 residues. The germline V gene encodes CDR1 SQVTM and CDR2 ANQGSEA. The chain's CDR3 is CSAVPGDGIQYF.

The J gene is TRBJ2-1, the V gene TRBV12-3 or TRBV12-4; there is no DNA to check the TCRdb D call of TRBD1. The CDR3 covers 13 residues. The CDR3 is CASSWGDLRERFF.

The chain uses TRBV5-1 and TRBJ2-1; with no DNA, the TCRdb D assignment of TRBD2 cannot be verified. Germline lookup yields CDR1 SGHRS and CDR2 YFSETQ. The CDR3 has 15 amino acids. The CDR3 sequence is CASSGGLAGNNEQFF.

The rearrangement uses TRBV12-3 or TRBV12-4 and TRBJ1-1; no DNA is available, so the TRBD1 call from TCRdb remains unchecked. The CDR3 sequence is 12 residues long. CDR3 loop: CASSGRVSSAFF.

The rearrangement links TRBV5-1 to TRBJ1-3. The CDR3 is 14 amino acids. Germline V CDR1 and CDR2: SGHRS, YFSETQ. The CDR3 loop reads CASSLSGEGNTIYF.

The chain uses TRBV7-2 and TRBJ1-5. This CDR3 region has 13 residues. Germline V gene sequence: CDR1 SGHTA, CDR2 FQGNSA. The CDR3 spells CASSPRGGQPQHF.

The V call is TRBV7-2, the J call TRBJ1-1; TCRdb proposes TRBD1, but this gene call is untestable without DNA. The CDR3 consists of 13 residues. The germline V gene encodes CDR1 SGHTA and CDR2 FQGNSA. The CDR3 sequence: CASSLERGVGAFF.

The rearrangement links TRBV6-5 to TRBJ1-2. CDR3 length equals 15 residues. From germline, CDR1 is MNHEY and CDR2 SVGAGI. CDR3 residues: CASSYIGEANYGYTF.